This TCR beta chain was identified in a study of blood T cell repertoires in COVID-19. Background on the study: Nucleic acid was either cDNA or gDNA, and it came from T cells, B-cell-depleted T cells, or PBMCs.

It was during active infection that Seattle patients were enrolled and then longitudinally followed. Original data processing: Amplified reference gene primers provided the basis for estimating nucleated cell counts. TCRdb's copy holds only in-frame clones and misses some; the assay was immunoSEQ multiplex PCR. V, J and clone size derive from that table, while D and trimming were established from the DNA sequence. The sample lists roughly 240,000 clones; 85% were seen once. The material sequenced was peripheral blood. The receptor comes from a man aged 50-59 years with COVID-19, enrolled during active disease.

CDR3 nucleotide sequence: TGCGCCAGCAGTGGACAGGGCGGTCAGCCCCAGCATTTT. It is translated as CASSGQGGQPQHF. The gene calls are TRBV10-1 and TRBJ1-5; 7 bases map to TRBD1. This CDR3 has 13 amino acids. V shed 4 bases and J 6 bases; nucleotides not matched to a gene: 3. In germline, CDR1 is WNHNN, CDR2 SYGVQD (reference sequence).